This TCR beta chain was identified in a study of graft-versus-host responses after intestinal transplantation. Here immunoSEQ multiplex PCR was the method, and the copy in TCRdb shows in-frame clones only, minus some. The repertoire holds approximately 9,000 clones, with 25% to 30% as singletons. Findings and caveats of the study: Recipient-marrow GvH clones were detected, some having first appeared in ileum or blood.

In its sample, this clone is medium-sized (0.01 to 0.1%). Responders (approximately 200,000, CFSE-labeled) were co-plated with approximately 200,000 irradiated, violet-dye-labeled stimulators. This CDR3 spans 14 amino acids. V was clipped by 1 base and J by 2 bases, with 9 bases between them. Germline V lookup: CDR1 SGHVS, CDR2 FNYEAQ. This chain links TRBV7-6 with TRBJ2-7, with D possibly being TRBD1 (6 bases). The sample consisted of alloreactive CD4+ T cells from a mixed lymphocyte reaction culture, taken before intestinal transplant. Subset of the sample: CFSE-low proliferating T cells sorted from roughly 6-day pre-transplant mixed lymphocyte reaction (GvH or HvG direction). This TCR was recovered from a human patient who received an intestinal transplant. As DNA, the CDR3 is TGTGCCAGCAGCTTAGGACAGGCTACCTACGAGCAGTACTTC. Its translation: CASSLGQATYEQYF.